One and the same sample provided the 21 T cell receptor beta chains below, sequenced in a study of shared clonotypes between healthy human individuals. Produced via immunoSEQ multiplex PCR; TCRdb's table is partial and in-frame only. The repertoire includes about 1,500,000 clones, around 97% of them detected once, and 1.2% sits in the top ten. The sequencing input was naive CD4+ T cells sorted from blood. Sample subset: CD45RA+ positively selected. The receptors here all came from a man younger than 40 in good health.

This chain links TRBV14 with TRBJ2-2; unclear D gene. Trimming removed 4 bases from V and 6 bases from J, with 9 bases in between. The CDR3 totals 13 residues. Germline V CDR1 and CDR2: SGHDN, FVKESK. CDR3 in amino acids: CASSRSISGELFF. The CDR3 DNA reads TGTGCCAGCAGCCGTAGTATCTCCGGGGAGCTGTTTTTT.

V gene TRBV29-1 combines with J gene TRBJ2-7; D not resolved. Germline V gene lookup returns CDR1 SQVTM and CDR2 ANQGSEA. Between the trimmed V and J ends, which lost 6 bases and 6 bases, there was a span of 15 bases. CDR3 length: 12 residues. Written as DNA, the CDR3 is TGCAGCGTCTCCGGTGTTCGAGGCGAGCAGTACTTC. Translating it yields CSVSGVRGEQYF.

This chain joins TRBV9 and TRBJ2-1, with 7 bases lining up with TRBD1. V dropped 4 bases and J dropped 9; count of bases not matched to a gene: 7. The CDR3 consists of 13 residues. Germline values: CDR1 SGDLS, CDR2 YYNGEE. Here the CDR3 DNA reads TGTGCCAGCAGCCCACAGGGGACGGGTGAGCAGTTCTTC. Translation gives CASSPQGTGEQFF.

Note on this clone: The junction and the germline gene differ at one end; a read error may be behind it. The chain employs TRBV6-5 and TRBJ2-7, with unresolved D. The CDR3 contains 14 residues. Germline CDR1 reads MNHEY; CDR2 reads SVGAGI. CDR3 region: CASSYSMNEAKPHF. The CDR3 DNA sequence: TGTGCCAGCAGTTACTCGATGAATGAGGCCAAACCGCACTTC.

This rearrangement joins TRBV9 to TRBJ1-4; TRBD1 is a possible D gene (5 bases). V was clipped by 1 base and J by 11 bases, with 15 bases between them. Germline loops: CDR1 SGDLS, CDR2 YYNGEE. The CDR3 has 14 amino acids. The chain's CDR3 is CASSVSGHGDKLFF. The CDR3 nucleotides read TGTGCCAGCAGCGTAAGCGGCCATGGGGACAAACTGTTTTTT.

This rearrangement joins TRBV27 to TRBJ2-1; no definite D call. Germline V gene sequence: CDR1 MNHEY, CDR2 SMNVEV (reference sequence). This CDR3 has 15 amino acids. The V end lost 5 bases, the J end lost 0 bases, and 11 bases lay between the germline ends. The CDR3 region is CASSPDESSYNEQFF. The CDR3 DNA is TGTGCCAGCAGTCCTGACGAAAGCTCCTACAATGAGCAGTTCTTC.

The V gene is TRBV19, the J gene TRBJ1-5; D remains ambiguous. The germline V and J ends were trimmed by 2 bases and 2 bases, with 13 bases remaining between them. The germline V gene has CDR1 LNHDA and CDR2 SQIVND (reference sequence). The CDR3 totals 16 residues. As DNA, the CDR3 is TGTGCCAGTAGTATATGGGCCGGCGGCGGCAATCAGCCCCAGCATTTT. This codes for CASSIWAGGGNQPQHF.

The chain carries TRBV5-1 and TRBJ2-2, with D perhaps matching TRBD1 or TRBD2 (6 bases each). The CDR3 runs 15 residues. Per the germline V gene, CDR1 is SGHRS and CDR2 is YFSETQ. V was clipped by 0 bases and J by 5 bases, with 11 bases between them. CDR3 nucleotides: TGCGCCAGCAGCTTGGCCGGGGGCCAAACCGGGGAGCTGTTTTTT. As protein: CASSLAGGQTGELFF.

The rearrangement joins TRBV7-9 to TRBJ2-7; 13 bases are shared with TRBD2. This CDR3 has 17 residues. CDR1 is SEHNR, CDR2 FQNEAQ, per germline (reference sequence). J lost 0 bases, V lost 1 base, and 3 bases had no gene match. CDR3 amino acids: CASSLGGLAGISYEQYF. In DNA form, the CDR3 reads TGTGCCAGCAGCTTAGGGGGACTAGCGGGAATCTCCTACGAGCAGTACTTC.

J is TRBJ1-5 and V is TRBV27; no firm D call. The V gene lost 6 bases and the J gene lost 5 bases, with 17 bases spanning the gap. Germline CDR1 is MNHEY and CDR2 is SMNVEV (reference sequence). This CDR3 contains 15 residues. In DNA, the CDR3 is TGTGCCAGCAGGGACCCCACTCTTGACTATCAGCCCCAGCATTTT. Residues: CASRDPTLDYQPQHF.

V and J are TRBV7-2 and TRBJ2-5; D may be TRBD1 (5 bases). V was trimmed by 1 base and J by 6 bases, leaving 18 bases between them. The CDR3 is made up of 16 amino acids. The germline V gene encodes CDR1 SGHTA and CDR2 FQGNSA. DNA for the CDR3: TGTGCCAGCAGCTTAGTTGGATCAGGGATTTTAAAGACCCAGTACTTC. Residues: CASSLVGSGILKTQYF. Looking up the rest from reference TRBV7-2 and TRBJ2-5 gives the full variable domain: GAGVSQSPSNKVTEKGKDVELRCDPISGHTALYWYRQSLGQGLEFLIYFQGNSAPDKSGLPSDRFSAERTGGSVSTLTIQRTQQEDSAVYLCASSLVGSGILKTQYFGPGTRLLVL.

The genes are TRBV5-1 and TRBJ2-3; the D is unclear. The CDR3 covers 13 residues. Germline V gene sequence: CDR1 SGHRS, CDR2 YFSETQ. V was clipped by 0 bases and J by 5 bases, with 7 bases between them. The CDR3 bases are TGCGCCAGCAGCTTGGGGCACAAAGATACGCAGTATTTT. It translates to CASSLGHKDTQYF.

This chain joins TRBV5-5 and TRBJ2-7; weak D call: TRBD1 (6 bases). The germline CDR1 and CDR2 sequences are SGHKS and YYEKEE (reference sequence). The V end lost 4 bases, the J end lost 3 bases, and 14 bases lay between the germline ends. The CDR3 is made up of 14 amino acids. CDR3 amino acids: CASSPRTVIYEQYF. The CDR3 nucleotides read TGTGCCAGCAGCCCAAGGACAGTGATCTACGAGCAGTACTTC. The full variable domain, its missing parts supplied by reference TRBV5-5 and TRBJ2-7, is DAGVTQSPTHLIKTRGQQVTLRCSPISGHKSVSWYQQVLGQGPQFIFQYYEKEERGRGNFPDRFSARQFPNYSSELNVNALLLGDSALYLCASSPRTVIYEQYFGPGTRLTVT.

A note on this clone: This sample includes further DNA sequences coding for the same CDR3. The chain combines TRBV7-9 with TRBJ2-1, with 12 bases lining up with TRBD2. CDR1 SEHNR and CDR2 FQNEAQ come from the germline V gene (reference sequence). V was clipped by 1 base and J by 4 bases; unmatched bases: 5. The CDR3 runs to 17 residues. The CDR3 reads CASSLGGLAGIYNEQFF. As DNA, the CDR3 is TGTGCCAGCAGCTTAGGCGGACTAGCGGGGATATACAATGAGCAGTTCTTC.

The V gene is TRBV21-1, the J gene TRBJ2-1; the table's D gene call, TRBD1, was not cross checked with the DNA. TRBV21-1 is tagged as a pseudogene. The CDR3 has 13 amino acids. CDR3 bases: TGTGCCAGCAGCAAAGCAAGGGGCAATGAGCAGTTCTTC. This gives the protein CASSKARGNEQFF.

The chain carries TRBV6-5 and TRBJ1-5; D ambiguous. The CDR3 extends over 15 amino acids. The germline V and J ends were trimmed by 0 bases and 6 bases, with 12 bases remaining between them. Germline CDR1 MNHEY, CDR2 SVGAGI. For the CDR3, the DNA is TGTGCCAGCAGTTACTCCCCCCCCTTGGGTCAGCCCCAGCATTTT. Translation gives CASSYSPPLGQPQHF.

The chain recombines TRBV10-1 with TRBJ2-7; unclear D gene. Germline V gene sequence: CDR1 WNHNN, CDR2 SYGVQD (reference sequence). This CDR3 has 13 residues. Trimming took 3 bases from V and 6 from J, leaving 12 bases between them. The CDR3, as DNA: TGCGCCAGCAGTGAAGGCCTAGTGGGCGAGCAGTACTTC. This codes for CASSEGLVGEQYF.

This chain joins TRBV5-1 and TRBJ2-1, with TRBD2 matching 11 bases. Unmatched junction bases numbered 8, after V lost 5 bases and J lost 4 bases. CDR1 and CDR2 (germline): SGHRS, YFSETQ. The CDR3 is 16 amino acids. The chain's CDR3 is CASSLTSGGLYNEQFF. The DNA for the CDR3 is TGCGCCAGCAGTCTCACTAGCGGGGGCCTTTACAATGAGCAGTTCTTC.

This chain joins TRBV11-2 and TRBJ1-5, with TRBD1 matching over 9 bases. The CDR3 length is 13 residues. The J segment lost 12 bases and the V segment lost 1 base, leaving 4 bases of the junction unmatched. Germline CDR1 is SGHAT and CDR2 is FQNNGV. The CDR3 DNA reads TGTGCCAGCAGCTTAGCCGGGACAGGGATCCAGCATTTT. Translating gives CASSLAGTGIQHF.

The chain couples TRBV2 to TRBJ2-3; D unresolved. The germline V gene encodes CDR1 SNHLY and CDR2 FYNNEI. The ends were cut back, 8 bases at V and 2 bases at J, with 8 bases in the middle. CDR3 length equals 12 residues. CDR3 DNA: TGTGCCAGCGGCAGTTTCACAGATACGCAGTATTTT. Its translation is CASGSFTDTQYF.

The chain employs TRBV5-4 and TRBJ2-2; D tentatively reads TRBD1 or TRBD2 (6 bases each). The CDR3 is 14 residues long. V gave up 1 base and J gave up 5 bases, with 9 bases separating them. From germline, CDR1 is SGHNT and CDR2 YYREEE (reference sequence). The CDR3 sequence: CASSLTGRTGELFF. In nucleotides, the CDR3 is TGTGCCAGCAGCTTGACAGGGAGGACCGGGGAGCTGTTTTTT.